This T cell receptor (beta chain) was recorded in a study of CXCR3-negative and CXCR3-positive naive CD8 T cells. On the study more broadly: Sequencing brought in about 135 million TRB reads altogether, and each library got about 1.5 +/- 0.3 million.

Findings of the study overall: Comparison of naive CXCR3-negative and CXCR3-positive cells revealed similar TRBV-TRBJ usage, while memory cells differed. Comparably high diversity was seen in both naive subsets, and much lower diversity in memory CD8+ cells.

The germline CDR1 and CDR2 sequences are SQVTM and ANQGSEA. The CDR3 consists of 12 residues. About this clonotype itself: No antigen is known for it.

Through 5' RACE with UMI labels, the TRB cDNA libraries were prepared. With the 5' RACE reads reprocessed, TCRdb shows one record per CDR3 protein and no DNA. Its table lists under 70,000 distinct CDR3 sequences. The sample comprised memory CD8+ T cells from blood. V is TRBV29-1 and J is TRBJ2-7. This receptor was taken from a human donor in good health. Some clones in this sample may be carry-over from other donors' samples. The CDR3 reads CSVAQANYEQYF.